The 7 T cell receptor beta chains below come from one sample, sequenced in a study of T cells in Graves' hyperthyroidism and ophthalmopathy. RNA transcripts were the template for amplifying TCR beta CDR3 regions. Primed by the HTBI set, a first-round RT-PCR was run on the TCR CDR3. TCRdb itself ran the multiplex PCR reads through MiXCR, one entry per CDR3 protein. The sample has roughly 500,000 distinct CDR3 sequences; approximately 25% are singletons. The sample consisted of blood. The receptors were gathered from a young woman with Graves' ophthalmopathy.

The chain recombines TRBV12-3 or TRBV12-4 with TRBJ2-6; 8 bases agree with TRBD2. With V trimmed by 11 bases and J by 0 bases, 9 bases remained unmatched. There are 16 residues in the CDR3. The CDR3 protein is CASPRGGSSGANVLTF. CDR3 sequence (DNA): TGTGCCTCCCCTCGGGGGGGTAGCTCTGGGGCCAACGTCCTGACTTTC.

This clonotype has at least ten counts. The chain couples TRBV7-6 to TRBJ2-7; 8 positions agree with TRBD2. This CDR3 spans 18 amino acids. V was clipped by 5 bases and J by 4 bases; unmatched bases: 19. CDR1 SGHVS and CDR2 FNYEAQ come from the germline V gene. CDR3 protein: CASSAAGASTNHLYEQYF. CDR3 in DNA: TGTGCCAGCAGCGCAGCGGGGGCCAGTACCAATCACCTTTACGAGCAGTACTTC.

V is TRBV20-1 and J is TRBJ1-2; D not resolved. CDR1 is DFQATT, CDR2 SNEGSKA, per germline (reference sequence). Deletions cut 3 bases from V and 2 bases from J, with 10 bases between. This CDR3 has 13 residues. The CDR3 spells CSASAEANYGYTF. The DNA for the CDR3 is TGCAGTGCTAGTGCCGAGGCGAACTATGGCTACACCTTC.

This clonotype was recorded at least ten times. The chain carries TRBV30 and TRBJ2-7, with D hard to call. The CDR3 has 11 residues. From germline, CDR1 is GTSNPN and CDR2 SVGIG (reference sequence). The V and J ends lost 2 bases and 2 bases respectively, with 4 bases between them. This CDR3 reads CAWSSPYEQYF. DNA for the CDR3: TGTGCCTGGAGTTCTCCCTACGAGCAGTACTTC.

The chain combines TRBV20-1 with TRBJ1-1; 8 nucleotides agree with TRBD1. The junction had 24 bases not matched to a gene; V was cut back by 3 bases and J by 6 bases. Germline CDR1 reads DFQATT; CDR2 reads SNEGSKA (reference sequence). The CDR3 runs to 19 residues. The CDR3 sequence is CSARGHRGKVGGRFPEAFF. CDR3 bases: TGCAGTGCTAGGGGTCACAGGGGGAAGGTTGGGGGTCGGTTCCCTGAAGCTTTCTTT.

This clonotype was seen only a few times. The gene calls are TRBV7-9 and TRBJ2-5; no clear D. Looked up from germline, CDR1 is SEHNR and CDR2 is FQNEAQ (reference sequence). Trimming cost V 5 bases and J 3 bases, with 7 bases left between them. The CDR3 consists of 12 residues. The CDR3 DNA reads as TGTGCCAGCAGCCAGGAAGAAGAGACCCAGTACTTC. It yields the protein CASSQEEETQYF.

This clonotype was counted at least ten times. The J gene is TRBJ1-2, the V gene TRBV6-5; perhaps TRBD1 as D (5 bases). Trimming took off 2 bases at V and 6 bases at J, with 13 bases between the two ends. The germline V gene has CDR1 MNHEY and CDR2 SVGAGI. This CDR3 spans 14 amino acids. CDR3 region: CASSYLRGEDGYTF. The CDR3, as DNA: TGTGCCAGCAGTTACCTGCGGGGCGAGGATGGCTACACCTTC.